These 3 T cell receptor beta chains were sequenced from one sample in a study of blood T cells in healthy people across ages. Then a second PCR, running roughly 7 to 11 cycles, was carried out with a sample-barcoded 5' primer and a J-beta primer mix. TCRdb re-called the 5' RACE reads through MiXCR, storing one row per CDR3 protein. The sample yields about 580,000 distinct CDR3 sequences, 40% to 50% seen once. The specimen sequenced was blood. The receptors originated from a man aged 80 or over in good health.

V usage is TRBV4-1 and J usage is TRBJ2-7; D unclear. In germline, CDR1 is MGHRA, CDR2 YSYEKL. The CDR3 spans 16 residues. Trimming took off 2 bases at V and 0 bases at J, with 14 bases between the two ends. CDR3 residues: CASSQLLHRLSYEQYF. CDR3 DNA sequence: TGCGCCAGCAGCCAACTATTACACCGACTCTCCTACGAGCAGTACTTC.

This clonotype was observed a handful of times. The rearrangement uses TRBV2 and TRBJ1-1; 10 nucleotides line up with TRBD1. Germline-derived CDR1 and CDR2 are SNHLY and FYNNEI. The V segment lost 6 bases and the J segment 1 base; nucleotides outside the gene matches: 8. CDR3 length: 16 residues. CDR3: CASRIGTGARNTEAFF. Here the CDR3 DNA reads TGTGCCAGCAGAATCGGGACAGGGGCGAGGAACACTGAAGCTTTCTTT.

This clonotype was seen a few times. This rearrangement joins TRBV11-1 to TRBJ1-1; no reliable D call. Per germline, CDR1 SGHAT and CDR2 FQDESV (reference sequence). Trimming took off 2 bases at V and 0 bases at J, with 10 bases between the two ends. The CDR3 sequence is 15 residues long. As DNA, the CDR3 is TGTGCCAGCAGCTTACCGGGCACAGTGAACACTGAAGCTTTCTTT. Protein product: CASSLPGTVNTEAFF.